This T cell receptor (beta chain) was captured by sequencing in a study of control samples from healthy donors and cancer patients. Data came from immunoSEQ multiplex PCR; TCRdb stores just in-frame clones and leaves some out. The sample shows 95,000 to 150,000 clones, around 86% of them seen only once. Unmatched junction bases numbered 7, after V lost 2 bases and J lost 1 base. This CDR3 region has 18 residues. From germline, CDR1 is LNHDA and CDR2 SQIVND (reference sequence). The material sequenced was blood. The sequence came from a man aged 35 to 55 in good health. J is TRBJ2-5 and V is TRBV19; TRBD2 matches at 13 bases. The CDR3 DNA reads as TGTGCCAGTAGTATACCAACGACTAGCGGGGGGTTCCAAGAGACCCAGTACTTC. As protein: CASSIPTTSGGFQETQYF.